The entry below gives a single T cell receptor beta chain sequence along with its context. Antigen unknown. The CDR3 goes on 3 residues after the read ends, and that part is filled in from the germline J gene. This sample is part of a study of T cell clonality in common variable immunodeficiency. Study conclusions and caveats: Reportedly, TCR beta sequences from common variable immunodeficiency showed fewer deletions and N-nucleotide insertions. Shared TCRbeta clones were fewer between CVID subjects than controls.

Caucasian heritage predominated among both patients and controls. For at least one year, all CVID subjects received replacement immunoglobulin. Blood came from CVID subjects not ill and not taking immunomodulatory or immunosuppressive medication. Sequencing used immunoSEQ multiplex PCR; TCRdb keeps in-frame clones, though not all of them. The repertoire has roughly 40,000 clones, none seen only once; the ten largest take around 5.8%. CDR3 length: 14 residues. J gave up 3 bases and V 7 bases, and 12 bases lay outside the gene matches. Germline-derived CDR1 and CDR2 are DFQATT and SNEGSKA (reference sequence).

The TCR sequence derives from a human donor with common variable immunodeficiency. Sequenced input: peripheral blood mononuclear cells. The rearrangement joins TRBV20-1 to TRBJ2-7, with TRBD1 matching over 7 bases. CDR3 DNA, as far as it was read: TGCAGTGTTAGTACGACAGGGTTGGACTACGAG. Amino acids: CSVSTTGLDYE. In full, the CDR3 is CSVSTTGLDYEQYF.